This entry describes one TCR beta chain. Per germline, CDR1 ENHRY and CDR2 SYGVKD. The CDR3 is 11 amino acids. V lost 6 bases and J 7 bases, leaving 10 bases between the germline ends. This specimen comes from a study of shared clonotypes between healthy human individuals. The table came from immunoSEQ multiplex PCR; TCRdb's copy has only in-frame clones and leaves some out. The top ten clones hold about 0.39% of a sample with about 2.4 million clones, over 85% of them seen once. This sequence joins TRBV10-3 and TRBJ2-7; the D gene is possibly TRBD2 (5 bases). Material: naive CD4+ T cells from PBMCs. The subset was: CD45RA+ positively selected. This clonotype was sampled from a man aged 18-30 years in good health. Some clones in this sample may be carry-over from other donors' samples. The chain's CDR3 is CAISPSGEQYF. The CDR3 DNA is TGTGCCATCAGCCCTTCGGGAGAGCAGTACTTC.